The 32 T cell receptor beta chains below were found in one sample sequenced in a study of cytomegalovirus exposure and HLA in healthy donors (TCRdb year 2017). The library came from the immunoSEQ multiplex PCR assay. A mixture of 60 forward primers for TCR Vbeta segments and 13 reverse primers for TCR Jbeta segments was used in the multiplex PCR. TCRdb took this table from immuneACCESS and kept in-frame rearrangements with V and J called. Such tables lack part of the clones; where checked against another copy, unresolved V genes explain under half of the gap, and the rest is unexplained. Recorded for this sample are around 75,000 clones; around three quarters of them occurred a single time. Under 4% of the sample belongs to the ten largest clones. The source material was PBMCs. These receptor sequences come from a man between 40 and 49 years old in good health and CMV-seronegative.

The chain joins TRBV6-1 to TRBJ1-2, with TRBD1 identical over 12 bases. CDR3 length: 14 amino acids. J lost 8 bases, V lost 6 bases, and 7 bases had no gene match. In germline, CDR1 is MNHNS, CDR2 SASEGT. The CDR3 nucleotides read TGTGCCAGCAGACCGGGACAGGGGGCTCTAGGCTACACCTTC. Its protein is CASRPGQGALGYTF.

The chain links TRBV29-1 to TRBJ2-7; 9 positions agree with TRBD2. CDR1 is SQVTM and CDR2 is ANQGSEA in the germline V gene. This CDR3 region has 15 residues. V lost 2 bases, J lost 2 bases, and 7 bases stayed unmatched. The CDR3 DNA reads TGCAGCGTTGAATTGGTAGCGGGGGACGCCTACGAGCAGTACTTC. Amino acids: CSVELVAGDAYEQYF.

CDR3 DNA: TGCGCCAGCAGCCGGATAGCGGGGGGGCCGGGCTACGAGCAGTACTTC. Amino acids: CASSRIAGGPGYEQYF. The V call is TRBV4-1, the J call TRBJ2-7; the match to TRBD2 covers 11 bases. The germline CDR1 and CDR2 sequences are MGHRA and YSYEKL. This CDR3 contains 16 residues. With V trimmed by 4 bases and J by 3 bases, 8 bases remained unmatched.

CDR3 nucleotides: TGTGCCAGCCAGGGGGACATTAATGAAAAACTGTTTTTT. Translating gives CASQGDINEKLFF. V usage is TRBV6-5 and J usage is TRBJ1-4, with 7 bases that match TRBD1. From germline, CDR1 is MNHEY and CDR2 SVGAGI. V dropped 8 bases and J dropped 4; count of bases not matched to a gene: 4. The CDR3 is 13 amino acids.

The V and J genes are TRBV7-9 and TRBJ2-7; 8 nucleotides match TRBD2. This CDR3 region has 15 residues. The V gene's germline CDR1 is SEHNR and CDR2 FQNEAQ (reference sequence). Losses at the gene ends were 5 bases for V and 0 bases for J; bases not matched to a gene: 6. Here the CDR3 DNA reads TGTGCCAGCAGCCTTTTGGGGACTAGCTCCTACGAGCAGTACTTC. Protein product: CASSLLGTSSYEQYF.

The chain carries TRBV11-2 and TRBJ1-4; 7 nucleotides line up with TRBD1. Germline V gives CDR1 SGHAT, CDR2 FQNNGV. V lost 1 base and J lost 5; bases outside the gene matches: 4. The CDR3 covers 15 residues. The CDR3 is CASSLGGGLNEKLFF. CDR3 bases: TGTGCCAGCAGCTTAGGAGGGGGCTTAAATGAAAAACTGTTTTTT.

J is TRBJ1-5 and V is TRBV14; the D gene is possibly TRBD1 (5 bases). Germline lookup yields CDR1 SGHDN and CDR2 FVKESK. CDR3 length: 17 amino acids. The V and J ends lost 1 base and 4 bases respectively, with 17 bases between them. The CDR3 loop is CASSQGRGVRLNQPQHF. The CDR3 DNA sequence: TGTGCCAGCAGCCAAGGAAGGGGCGTTCGGTTAAATCAGCCCCAGCATTTT.

The CDR3 sequence: CASSLRGHEQFF. In DNA, the CDR3 is TGTGCCAGCAGTTTACGCGGGCATGAGCAGTTCTTC. The chain is built from TRBV27 and TRBJ2-1; possibly TRBD2 for D (5 bases). The CDR3 has 12 amino acids. Trimming cost V 2 bases and J 8 bases, with 7 bases left between them. Germline V lookup: CDR1 MNHEY, CDR2 SMNVEV (reference sequence).

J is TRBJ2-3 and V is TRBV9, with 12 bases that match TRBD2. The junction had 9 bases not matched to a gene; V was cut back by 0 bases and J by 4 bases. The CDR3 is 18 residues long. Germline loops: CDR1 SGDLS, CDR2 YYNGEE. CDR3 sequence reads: CASSVDPSGGAGADTQYF. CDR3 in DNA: TGTGCCAGCAGCGTAGACCCTAGCGGGGGGGCCGGCGCAGATACGCAGTATTTT.

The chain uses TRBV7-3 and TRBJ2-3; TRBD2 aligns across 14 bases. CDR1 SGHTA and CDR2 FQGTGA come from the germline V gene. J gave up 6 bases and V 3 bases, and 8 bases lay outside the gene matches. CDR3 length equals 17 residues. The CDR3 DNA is TGTGCCAGCAGCTTCTCCGGGACTAGCGGGGGTATCGATACGCAGTATTTT. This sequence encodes CASSFSGTSGGIDTQYF.

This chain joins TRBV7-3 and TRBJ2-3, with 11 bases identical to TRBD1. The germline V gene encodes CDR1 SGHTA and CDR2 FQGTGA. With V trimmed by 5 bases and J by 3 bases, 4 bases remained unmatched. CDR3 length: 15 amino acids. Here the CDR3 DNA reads TGTGCCAGCAGCCTGGGACAGGGGGGGACAGATACGCAGTATTTT. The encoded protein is CASSLGQGGTDTQYF. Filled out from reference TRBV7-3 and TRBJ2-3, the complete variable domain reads GAGVSQTPSNKVTEKGKYVELRCDPISGHTALYWYRQSLGQGPEFLIYFQGTGAADDSGLPNDRFFAVRPEGSVSTLKIQRTERGDSAVYLCASSLGQGGTDTQYFGPGTRLTVL.

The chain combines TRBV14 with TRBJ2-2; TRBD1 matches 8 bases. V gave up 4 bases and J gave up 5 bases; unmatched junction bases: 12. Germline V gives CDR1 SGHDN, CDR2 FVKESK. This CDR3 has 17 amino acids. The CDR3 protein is CASSPGYGQGLTGELFF. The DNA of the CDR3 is TGTGCCAGCAGCCCCGGTTATGGACAGGGCTTGACCGGGGAGCTGTTTTTT.

The CDR3 is CSVDGDGSKNIQYF. The CDR3, as DNA: TGCAGCGTTGACGGGGATGGGTCCAAAAACATTCAGTACTTC. J is TRBJ2-4 and V is TRBV29-1; D may be TRBD2 (5 bases). From germline, CDR1 is SQVTM and CDR2 ANQGSEA. Trimming removed 3 bases from V and 2 bases from J, with 11 bases in between. The CDR3 runs to 14 residues.

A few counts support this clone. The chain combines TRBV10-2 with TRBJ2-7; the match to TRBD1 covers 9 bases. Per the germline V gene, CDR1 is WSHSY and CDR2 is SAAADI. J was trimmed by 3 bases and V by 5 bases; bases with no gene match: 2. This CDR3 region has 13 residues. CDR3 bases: TGCGCCAGCAGTAGGGACAGGGACTACGAGCAGTACTTC. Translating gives CASSRDRDYEQYF.

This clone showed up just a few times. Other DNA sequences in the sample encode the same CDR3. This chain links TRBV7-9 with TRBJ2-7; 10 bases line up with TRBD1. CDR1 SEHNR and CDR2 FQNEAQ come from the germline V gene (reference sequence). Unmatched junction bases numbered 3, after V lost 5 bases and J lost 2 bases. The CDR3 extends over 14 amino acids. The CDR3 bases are TGTGCCAGCAGCCCGGGACAGGGGCCCTACGAGCAGTACTTC. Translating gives CASSPGQGPYEQYF. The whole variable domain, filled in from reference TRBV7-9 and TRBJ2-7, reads DTGVSQNPRHKITKRGQNVTFRCDPISEHNRLYWYRQTLGQGPEFLTYFQNEAQLEKSRLLSDRFSAERPKGSFSTLEIQRTEQGDSAMYLCASSPGQGPYEQYFGPGTRLTVT.

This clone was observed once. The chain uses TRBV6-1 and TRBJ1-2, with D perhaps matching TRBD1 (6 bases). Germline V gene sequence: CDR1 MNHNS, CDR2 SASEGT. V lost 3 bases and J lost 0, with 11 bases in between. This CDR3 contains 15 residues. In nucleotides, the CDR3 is TGTGCCAGCAGTGAGGCCTGGGGGCCTAACTATGGCTACACCTTC. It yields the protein CASSEAWGPNYGYTF.

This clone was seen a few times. For the CDR3, the DNA is TGTGCCAGCTCAAAGGACACGTATGAAAAACTGTTTTTT. It specifies CASSKDTYEKLFF. The J gene is TRBJ1-4, the V gene TRBV10-3, with a possible D match to TRBD1 (5 bases). Per germline, CDR1 ENHRY and CDR2 SYGVKD. Between the trimmed V and J ends, which lost 10 bases and 6 bases, there was a span of 15 bases. CDR3 length: 13 amino acids.

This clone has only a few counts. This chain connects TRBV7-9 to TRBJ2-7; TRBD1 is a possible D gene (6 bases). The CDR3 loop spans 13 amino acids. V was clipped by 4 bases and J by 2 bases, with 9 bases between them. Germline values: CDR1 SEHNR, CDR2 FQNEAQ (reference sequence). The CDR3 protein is CASSSWTAYEQYF. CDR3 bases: TGTGCCAGCAGCTCCTGGACAGCCTACGAGCAGTACTTC.

Here the CDR3 DNA reads TGTGCCAGTCTTGGACAGGGGAGAGATGAAAAACTGTTTTTT. This encodes CASLGQGRDEKLFF. The chain is built from TRBV19 and TRBJ1-4, with 9 nucleotides matching TRBD1. This CDR3 has 14 amino acids. J lost 6 bases, V lost 8 bases, and 7 bases had no gene match. Germline CDR1 and CDR2: LNHDA and SQIVND (reference sequence).

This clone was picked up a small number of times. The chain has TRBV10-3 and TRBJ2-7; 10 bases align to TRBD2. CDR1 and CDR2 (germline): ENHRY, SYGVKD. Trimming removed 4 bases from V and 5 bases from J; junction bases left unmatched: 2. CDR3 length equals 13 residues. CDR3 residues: CAISGGTSDEQYF. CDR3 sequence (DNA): TGTGCCATCAGTGGCGGGACTAGCGACGAGCAGTACTTC.

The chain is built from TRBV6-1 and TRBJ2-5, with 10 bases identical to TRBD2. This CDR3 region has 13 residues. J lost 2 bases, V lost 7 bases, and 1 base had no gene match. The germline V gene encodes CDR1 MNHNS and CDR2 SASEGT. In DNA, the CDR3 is TGTGCCAGCATGGGACTAGCGCAAGAGACCCAGTACTTC. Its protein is CASMGLAQETQYF.

The CDR3 is CASSSQGGYGYTF. The CDR3 region has the DNA TGTGCCAGCAGCAGTCAGGGGGGCTATGGCTACACCTTC. The chain employs TRBV14 and TRBJ1-2; 7 bases align to TRBD1. Germline CDR1 SGHDN, CDR2 FVKESK. This CDR3 has 13 amino acids. After removal of 5 bases from V and 4 bases from J, the junction contained 4 bases not matched to a gene.

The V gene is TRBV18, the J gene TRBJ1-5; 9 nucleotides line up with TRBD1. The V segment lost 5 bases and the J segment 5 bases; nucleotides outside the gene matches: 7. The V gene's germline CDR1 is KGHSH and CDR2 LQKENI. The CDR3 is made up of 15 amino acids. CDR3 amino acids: CASSTRRQGDQPQHF. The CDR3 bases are TGTGCCAGCTCAACCCGTAGACAGGGGGATCAGCCCCAGCATTTT.

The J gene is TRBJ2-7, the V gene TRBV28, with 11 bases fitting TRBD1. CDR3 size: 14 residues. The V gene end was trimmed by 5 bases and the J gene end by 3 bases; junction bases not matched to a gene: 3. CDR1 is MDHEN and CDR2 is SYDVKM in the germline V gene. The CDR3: CASSPGTGGYEQYF. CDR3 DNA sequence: TGTGCCAGCAGTCCAGGGACAGGGGGCTACGAGCAGTACTTC. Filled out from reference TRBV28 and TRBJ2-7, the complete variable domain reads DVKVTQSSRYLVKRTGEKVFLECVQDMDHENMFWYRQDPGLGLRLIYFSYDVKMKEKGDIPEGYSVSREKKERFSLILESASTNQTSMYLCASSPGTGGYEQYFGPGTRLTVT.

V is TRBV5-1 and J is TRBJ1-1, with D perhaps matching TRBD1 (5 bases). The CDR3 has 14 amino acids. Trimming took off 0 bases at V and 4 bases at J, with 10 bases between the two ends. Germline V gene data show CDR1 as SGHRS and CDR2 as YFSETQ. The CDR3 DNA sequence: TGCGCCAGCAGCTTGGCCCAGGGCAGCACTGAAGCTTTCTTT. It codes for CASSLAQGSTEAFF. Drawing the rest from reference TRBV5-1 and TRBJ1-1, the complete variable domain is KAGVTQTPRYLIKTRGQQVTLSCSPISGHRSVSWYQQTPGQGLQFLFEYFSETQRNKGNFPGRFSGRQFSNSRSEMNVSTLELGDSALYLCASSLAQGSTEAFFGQGTRLTVV.

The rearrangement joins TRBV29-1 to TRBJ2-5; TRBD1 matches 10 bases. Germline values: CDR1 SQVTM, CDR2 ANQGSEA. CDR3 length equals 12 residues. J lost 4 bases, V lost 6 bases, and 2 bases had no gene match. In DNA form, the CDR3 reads TGCAGCGTACGACAGGGGGCAGAGACCCAGTACTTC. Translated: CSVRQGAETQYF.

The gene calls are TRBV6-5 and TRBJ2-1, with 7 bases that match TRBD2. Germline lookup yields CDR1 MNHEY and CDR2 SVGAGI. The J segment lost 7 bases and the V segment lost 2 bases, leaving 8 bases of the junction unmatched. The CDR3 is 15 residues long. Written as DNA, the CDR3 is TGTGCCAGCAGTTACCGAGCGGGGCCGCCTAATGAGCAGTTCTTC. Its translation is CASSYRAGPPNEQFF.

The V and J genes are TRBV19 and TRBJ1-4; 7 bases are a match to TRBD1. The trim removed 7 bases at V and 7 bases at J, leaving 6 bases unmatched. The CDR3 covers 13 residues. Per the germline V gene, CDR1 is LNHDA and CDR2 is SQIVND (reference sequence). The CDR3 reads CASNTGATEKLFF. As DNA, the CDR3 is TGTGCCAGTAATACAGGGGCAACTGAAAAACTGTTTTTT.

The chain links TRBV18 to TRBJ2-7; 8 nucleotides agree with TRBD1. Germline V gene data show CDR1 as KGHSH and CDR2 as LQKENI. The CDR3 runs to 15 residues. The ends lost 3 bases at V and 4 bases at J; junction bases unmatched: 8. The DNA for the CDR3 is TGTGCCAGCTCACCCGGCCAGGGGGCTGGATACGAGCAGTACTTC. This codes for CASSPGQGAGYEQYF.

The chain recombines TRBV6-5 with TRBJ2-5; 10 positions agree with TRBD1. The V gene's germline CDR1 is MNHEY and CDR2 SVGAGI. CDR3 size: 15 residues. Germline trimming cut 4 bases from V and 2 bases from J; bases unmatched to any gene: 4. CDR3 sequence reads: CASSSTGGLQETQYF. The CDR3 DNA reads TGTGCCAGCAGTTCGACAGGGGGCCTTCAAGAGACCCAGTACTTC.

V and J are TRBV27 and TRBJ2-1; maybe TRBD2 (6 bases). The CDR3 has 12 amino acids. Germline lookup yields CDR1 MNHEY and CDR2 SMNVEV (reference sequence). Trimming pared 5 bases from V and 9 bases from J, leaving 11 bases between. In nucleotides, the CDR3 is TGTGCCAGCAGTAAAGTGGGGGGTGAGCAGTTCTTC. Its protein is CASSKVGGEQFF.

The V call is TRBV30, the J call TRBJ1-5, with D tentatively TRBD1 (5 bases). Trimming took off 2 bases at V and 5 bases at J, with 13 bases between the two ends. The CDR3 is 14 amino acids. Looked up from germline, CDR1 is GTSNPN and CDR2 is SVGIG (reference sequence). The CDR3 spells CAWSLDTGYQPQHF. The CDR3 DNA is TGTGCCTGGAGTTTGGACACTGGGTATCAGCCCCAGCATTTT.